Listed here are 30 T cell receptor beta chains from one sample, sequenced in a study of HIV-infected patients and healthy controls. Around 450 ng RNA was reverse transcribed with alpha and beta constant-region primers. Using multiplexing indices, alpha and beta chain libraries were generated apart by chain-specific third strand synthesis. TCRdb reprocessed the 5' RACE reads via MiXCR and lists one record per CDR3 protein. There are some 8,600 distinct CDR3 sequences in the sample; roughly 9.1% occur only once, and roughly 10% lies in the top ten. Antiretroviral therapy had run roughly three months, about 14 weeks, before follow-up blood collection. No cell fractionation was done, so the repertoire covers all unsorted peripheral blood T cells. The sequencing used blood, collected during antiretroviral therapy. The receptors come from an adult with HIV infection.

By frequency in the sample, this clonotype is medium-sized. The rearrangement links TRBV7-2 to TRBJ1-2, with unresolved D. Trimming took 6 bases from V and 4 from J, leaving 12 bases between them. CDR1 and CDR2 from the germline V gene are SGHTA and FQGNSA. The CDR3 consists of 13 residues. The CDR3 region is CASSVPSGYGYTF. CDR3 coding DNA: TGTGCCAGCAGTGTCCCCTCCGGCTATGGCTACACCTTC.

This clonotype was counted many times. This chain uses TRBV4-2 with TRBJ2-1; no clear D. The V end lost 1 base, the J end lost 4 bases, and 11 bases lay between the germline ends. CDR1 and CDR2 (germline): LGHNA, YNFKEQ. This CDR3 is built from 15 residues. In nucleotides, the CDR3 is TGTGCCAGCAGCCAAGGGCAGGAGACTTACAATGAGCAGTTCTTC. It specifies CASSQGQETYNEQFF.

The chain carries TRBV7-2 and TRBJ2-3, with 10 positions matching TRBD2. Germline CDR1 SGHTA, CDR2 FQGNSA. CDR3 length: 13 residues. The ends lost 6 bases at V and 4 bases at J; junction bases unmatched: 1. The CDR3 DNA reads TGTGCCAGCAGACTAGCGGGATCAGATACGCAGTATTTT. Its protein product is CASRLAGSDTQYF.

There are many counts of this clonotype. The V call is TRBV20-1, the J call TRBJ2-1; 12 positions match TRBD1. CDR1 DFQATT and CDR2 SNEGSKA come from the germline V gene (reference sequence). The CDR3 has 14 residues. The V segment lost 6 bases and the J segment 6 bases; nucleotides outside the gene matches: 6. CDR3 coding DNA: TGCAGTGCCACTACGGGACAGGGGGCCAATGAGCAGTTCTTC. Translation gives CSATTGQGANEQFF.

This clonotype was recorded at least ten times. The chain is built from TRBV5-1 and TRBJ2-3, with 7 bases aligning to TRBD2. V lost 3 bases to trimming and J lost 1 base; unmatched junction nucleotides: 5. CDR3 length: 15 residues. Germline V gene lookup returns CDR1 SGHRS and CDR2 YFSETQ. CDR3 sequence: CASSSALAGTDTQYF. DNA for the CDR3: TGCGCCAGCAGCTCCGCCCTAGCGGGCACAGATACGCAGTATTTT.

By share, this clonotype counts as medium-sized. The gene calls are TRBV4-3 and TRBJ2-1; 10 nucleotides agree with TRBD1. Losses at the gene ends were 2 bases for V and 5 bases for J; bases not matched to a gene: 6. The CDR3 has 16 amino acids. The germline CDR1 and CDR2 sequences are LGHNA and YSLEER. The CDR3 protein is CASSQTSGTGDNEQFF. As DNA, the CDR3 is TGCGCCAGCAGCCAAACCTCCGGGACAGGGGACAATGAGCAGTTCTTC.

This clonotype was seen repeatedly, ten times or more. The rearrangement joins TRBV7-2 to TRBJ1-5; tentatively, D is TRBD1 (5 bases). This CDR3 is 15 amino acids long. Germline assignment: CDR1 SGHTA and CDR2 FQGNSA. Between the trimmed V and J ends, which lost 1 base and 3 bases, there was a span of 10 bases. The chain's CDR3 is CASSLERGYNQPQHF. CDR3 sequence (DNA): TGTGCCAGCAGCTTAGAGAGGGGATACAATCAGCCCCAGCATTTT.

This clonotype was found a few times. V usage is TRBV14 and J usage is TRBJ2-5; no clear D. The CDR3 covers 14 residues. V lost 2 bases, J lost 7 bases, and 14 bases lay in between. Germline assignment: CDR1 SGHDN and CDR2 FVKESK. The CDR3 loop is CASSQPGYPGTQYF. The CDR3 coding sequence is TGTGCCAGCAGCCAACCTGGCTATCCGGGGACCCAGTACTTC.

This clonotype was found many times. The rearrangement uses TRBV7-8 and TRBJ2-7; no firm D call. Deletions cut 5 bases from V and 3 bases from J, with 17 bases between. CDR1 is SGHVS, CDR2 FQNEAQ, per germline. This CDR3 has 15 residues. As DNA, the CDR3 is TGTGCCAGCAGCCCTAGGCGTACGTTGGGCTACGAGCAGTACTTC. This codes for CASSPRRTLGYEQYF.

This clonotype was detected a few times. The chain carries TRBV20-1 and TRBJ1-1; 8 positions agree with TRBD1. This CDR3 is 14 amino acids long. CDR1 is DFQATT, CDR2 SNEGSKA, per germline (reference sequence). V was clipped by 6 bases and J by 1 base; unmatched bases: 7. CDR3 bases: TGCAGTGCAAAGACCGGGACAGGGAACACTGAAGCTTTCTTT. Its translation is CSAKTGTGNTEAFF.

This clonotype was detected only a few times. The rearrangement uses TRBV20-1 and TRBJ1-5; 7 positions match TRBD1. Germline V gives CDR1 DFQATT, CDR2 SNEGSKA (reference sequence). With V trimmed by 7 bases and J by 6 bases, 6 bases remained unmatched. The CDR3 consists of 12 residues. The chain's CDR3 is CSVRQGGQPQHF. The CDR3 DNA reads TGCAGTGTTCGACAGGGAGGTCAGCCCCAGCATTTT.

By share, this clonotype ranks as medium-sized. The chain recombines TRBV30 with TRBJ2-1; TRBD2 matches 9 bases. Trimming took 1 base from V and 4 from J; bases not matched to a gene: 5. Germline CDR1 GTSNPN, CDR2 SVGIG (reference sequence). The CDR3 is 15 amino acids. The CDR3 bases are TGTGCCTGGAGTGACCCCCTAGCGGGGTACAATGAGCAGTTCTTC. The encoded protein is CAWSDPLAGYNEQFF.

This clonotype has more than one count but fewer than ten. This chain joins TRBV14 and TRBJ2-5; D possibly matches TRBD1 or TRBD2 (6 bases each). This CDR3 is built from 18 residues. The germline V gene has CDR1 SGHDN and CDR2 FVKESK. Trimming removed 0 bases from V and 1 base from J, with 18 bases in between. The CDR3 region is CASSQDYLTRGIQETQYF. The CDR3 coding sequence is TGTGCCAGCAGCCAAGACTACTTGACTAGGGGGATCCAAGAGACCCAGTACTTC.

This clonotype was seen repeatedly, ten times or more. The chain is built from TRBV28 and TRBJ1-4; 7 nucleotides line up with TRBD1. The CDR3 runs to 15 residues. The V and J ends lost 6 bases and 4 bases, in that order; junction bases with no gene match: 8. Per germline, CDR1 MDHEN and CDR2 SYDVKM. CDR3 nucleotide sequence: TGTGCCAGCAGGGGACAGCGAAGCCTTAATGAAAAACTGTTTTTT. Translation: CASRGQRSLNEKLFF.

This clonotype qualifies as medium-sized. This sequence joins TRBV4-1 and TRBJ2-3; D gene ambiguous. V gave up 1 base and J gave up 6 bases, with 2 bases separating them. The CDR3 contains 11 residues. The germline V gene has CDR1 MGHRA and CDR2 YSYEKL. The CDR3 DNA reads TGCGCCAGCAGCCAAGGGGATACGCAGTATTTT. It yields the protein CASSQGDTQYF.

This clonotype has only a few counts. The chain couples TRBV29-1 to TRBJ1-2; possible D gene TRBD1, 5 bases. CDR3 length: 11 amino acids. V was cut by 4 bases and J by 4 bases, with 7 bases left in between. Germline assignment: CDR1 SQVTM and CDR2 ANQGSEA. The CDR3 region is CSVGDSYGYTF. The DNA of the CDR3 is TGCAGCGTTGGTGACAGCTATGGCTACACCTTC.

This clonotype qualifies as medium-sized. V and J are TRBV9 and TRBJ2-3; D remains unclear. Germline V gene data show CDR1 as SGDLS and CDR2 as YYNGEE. The CDR3 totals 13 residues. V lost 3 bases and J 2 bases, leaving 7 bases between the germline ends. In DNA form, the CDR3 reads TGTGCCAGCAGCGGGTACAACACAGATACGCAGTATTTT. Protein product: CASSGYNTDTQYF.

A few counts support this clonotype. The chain joins TRBV6-5 to TRBJ2-4; D may be TRBD1 (6 bases). From germline, CDR1 is MNHEY and CDR2 SVGAGI. Trimming stripped 2 bases from V and 9 bases from J, with 8 bases between. The CDR3 is made up of 12 amino acids. In DNA form, the CDR3 reads TGTGCCAGCAGTTACGGGGGCGGCATTCAGTACTTC. Residues: CASSYGGGIQYF.

This clonotype was recorded at least ten times. The chain couples TRBV7-9 to TRBJ1-1; TRBD1 aligns across 12 bases. The germline CDR1 and CDR2 sequences are SEHNR and FQNEAQ (reference sequence). Unmatched junction bases numbered 7, after V lost 1 base and J lost 7 bases. CDR3 length equals 16 residues. The CDR3: CASSLGDRGRFLEAFF. The DNA of the CDR3 is TGTGCCAGCAGCTTAGGGGACAGGGGGCGCTTCCTTGAAGCTTTCTTT.

By share, this clonotype counts as medium-sized. The chain links TRBV5-1 to TRBJ2-3; a weak D match, TRBD2 (6 bases). V lost 4 bases and J 0 bases, leaving 18 bases between the germline ends. Germline V CDR1 and CDR2: SGHRS, YFSETQ. The CDR3 covers 17 residues. The CDR3 region is CASSLDLRDSSTDTQYF. The DNA of the CDR3 is TGCGCCAGCAGCCTAGACTTACGGGACTCTAGCACAGATACGCAGTATTTT. The complete variable domain, with remaining parts taken from reference TRBV5-1 and TRBJ2-3, reads KAGVTQTPRYLIKTRGQQVTLSCSPISGHRSVSWYQQTPGQGLQFLFEYFSETQRNKGNFPGRFSGRQFSNSRSEMNVSTLELGDSALYLCASSLDLRDSSTDTQYFGPGTRLTVL.

This clonotype was counted many times. This chain joins TRBV12-3 or TRBV12-4 and TRBJ1-5; 10 nucleotides match TRBD1. Unmatched junction bases numbered 6, after V lost 6 bases and J lost 1 base. The CDR3 runs 16 residues. The CDR3 coding sequence is TGTGCCAGCAGCAGACAGGGGGCTCGAAGCAATCAGCCCCAGCATTTT. This translates into CASSRQGARSNQPQHF.

The chain carries TRBV7-2 and TRBJ2-1; 14 bases are shared with TRBD2. Trimming at V came to 3 bases and at J to 11 bases, leaving 9 bases not matched to a gene. The CDR3 totals 16 residues. CDR1 SGHTA and CDR2 FQGNSA come from the germline V gene. CDR3 in amino acids: CASSFTWTSGRSQQFF. CDR3 nucleotides: TGTGCCAGCAGCTTTACTTGGACTAGCGGGAGGAGTCAGCAGTTCTTC.

This clonotype was recorded many times. This rearrangement joins TRBV11-3 to TRBJ2-1; the D is unclear. The V and J ends lost 0 bases and 9 bases respectively, with 9 bases between them. Germline loops: CDR1 SGHNT, CDR2 YENEEA. The length of the CDR3 is 13 residues. Here the CDR3 reads CASSLDRAREQFF. The CDR3 bases are TGTGCCAGCAGCTTAGATCGTGCGCGTGAGCAGTTCTTC. The full variable domain, with the rest looked up from reference TRBV11-3 and TRBJ2-1, is EAGVVQSPRYKIIEKKQPVAFWCNPISGHNTLYWYLQNLGQGPELLIRYENEEAVDDSQLPKDRFSAERLKGVDSTLKIQPAELGDSAVYLCASSLDRAREQFFGPGTRLTVL.

The table lists this clonotype with a few counts. This sequence joins TRBV27 and TRBJ1-5, with TRBD1 matching over 7 bases. V dropped 2 bases and J dropped 3; count of bases not matched to a gene: 4. There are 15 residues in the CDR3. CDR1 is MNHEY, CDR2 SMNVEV, per germline (reference sequence). In nucleotides, the CDR3 is TGTGCCAGCAGTTTAATCAGGGGGTCCAATCAGCCCCAGCATTTT. Protein product: CASSLIRGSNQPQHF.

This clonotype has at least ten counts. The rearrangement joins TRBV20-1 to TRBJ2-1; 10 positions match TRBD2. Germline V gene lookup returns CDR1 DFQATT and CDR2 SNEGSKA (reference sequence). The trim removed 6 bases at V and 7 bases at J, leaving 15 bases unmatched. This CDR3 spans 16 amino acids. CDR3 nucleotides: TGCAGTGCGGCGAAAATAGCGGGGGGCCTTAGGAATGAGCAGTTCTTC. As protein: CSAAKIAGGLRNEQFF.

The genes are TRBV27 and TRBJ1-1; D is unclear. Trimming left V 3 bases short and J 0 bases short, with 8 bases between. The CDR3 loop spans 14 amino acids. From germline, CDR1 is MNHEY and CDR2 SMNVEV (reference sequence). The DNA for the CDR3 is TGTGCCAGCAGTTTTGGGCATATGAACACTGAAGCTTTCTTT. Translated, it gives CASSFGHMNTEAFF.

This clonotype was detected many times. The rearrangement uses TRBV30 and TRBJ2-1; D gene unclear. CDR3 size: 11 residues. V was shortened by 1 base and J by 9 bases, with 7 bases between the two germline ends. CDR1 and CDR2 from the germline V gene are GTSNPN and SVGIG (reference sequence). The CDR3 is CAWSAGLEQFF. DNA of the CDR3: TGTGCCTGGAGTGCCGGTCTTGAGCAGTTCTTC.

This clonotype was observed a handful of times. The rearrangement joins TRBV7-2 to TRBJ1-5; no clear D gene. V lost 5 bases and J 7 bases, leaving 12 bases between the germline ends. This CDR3 has 13 amino acids. CDR1 is SGHTA, CDR2 FQGNSA, per germline. CDR3 amino acids: CASSTSARQPQHF. The CDR3 bases are TGTGCCAGCAGCACTTCGGCGAGGCAGCCCCAGCATTTT.

Judged by abundance, this clonotype is medium-sized. The V gene is TRBV7-2, the J gene TRBJ1-5; no clear D gene. V was shortened by 0 bases and J by 7 bases, with 7 bases between the two germline ends. CDR1 SGHTA and CDR2 FQGNSA come from the germline V gene. The CDR3 covers 13 residues. As DNA, the CDR3 is TGTGCCAGCAGCTTAGCACAGAAACAGCCCCAGCATTTT. Its protein product is CASSLAQKQPQHF.

This clonotype was recorded at least ten times. The gene calls are TRBV14 and TRBJ2-3; 12 positions agree with TRBD2. CDR3 length: 18 residues. The V segment lost 0 bases and the J segment 7 bases; nucleotides outside the gene matches: 11. Germline V CDR1 and CDR2: SGHDN, FVKESK. The CDR3 nucleotides are TGTGCCAGCAGCCAAGATTGGTCTAGCGGGGGGGCAACATATACGCAGTATTTT. Translated, it gives CASSQDWSSGGATYTQYF. Based on the CDR3 plus reference TRBV14 and TRBJ2-3, the full variable domain is EAGVTQFPSHSVIEKGQTVTLRCDPISGHDNLYWYRRVMGKEIKFLLHFVKESKQDESGMPNNRFLAERTGGTYSTLKVQPAELEDSGVYFCASSQDWSSGGATYTQYFGPGTRLTVL.